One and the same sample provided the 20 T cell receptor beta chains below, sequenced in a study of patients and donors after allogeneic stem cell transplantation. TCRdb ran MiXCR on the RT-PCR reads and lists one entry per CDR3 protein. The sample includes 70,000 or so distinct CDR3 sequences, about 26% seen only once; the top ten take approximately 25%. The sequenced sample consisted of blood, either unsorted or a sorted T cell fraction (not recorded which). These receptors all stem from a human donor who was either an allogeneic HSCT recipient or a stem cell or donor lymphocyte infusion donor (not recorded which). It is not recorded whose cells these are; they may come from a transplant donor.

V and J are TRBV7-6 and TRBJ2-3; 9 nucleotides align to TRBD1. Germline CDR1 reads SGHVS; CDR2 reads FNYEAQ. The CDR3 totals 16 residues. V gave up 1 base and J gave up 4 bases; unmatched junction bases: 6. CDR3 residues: CASSLGRTGEADTQYF. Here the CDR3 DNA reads TGTGCCAGCAGCTTAGGCCGGACAGGGGAGGCAGATACGCAGTATTTT.

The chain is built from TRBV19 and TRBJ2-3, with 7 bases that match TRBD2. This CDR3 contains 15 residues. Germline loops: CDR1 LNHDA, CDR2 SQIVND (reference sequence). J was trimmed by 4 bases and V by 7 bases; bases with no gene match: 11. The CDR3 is CASTPGSGNADTQYF. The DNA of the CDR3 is TGTGCCAGTACTCCGGGAAGCGGGAACGCAGATACGCAGTATTTT. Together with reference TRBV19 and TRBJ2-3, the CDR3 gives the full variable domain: DGGITQSPKYLFRKEGQNVTLSCEQNLNHDAMYWYRQDPGQGLRLIYYSQIVNDFQKGDIAEGYSVSREKKESFPLTVTSAQKNPTAFYLCASTPGSGNADTQYFGPGTRLTVL.

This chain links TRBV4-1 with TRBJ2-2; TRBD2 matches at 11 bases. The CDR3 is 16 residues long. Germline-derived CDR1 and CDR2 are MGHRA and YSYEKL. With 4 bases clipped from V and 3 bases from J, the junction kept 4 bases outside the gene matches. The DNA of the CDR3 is TGCGCCAGCAGCCTTCTACTAGCGGGAGACACCGGGGAGCTGTTTTTT. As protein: CASSLLLAGDTGELFF.

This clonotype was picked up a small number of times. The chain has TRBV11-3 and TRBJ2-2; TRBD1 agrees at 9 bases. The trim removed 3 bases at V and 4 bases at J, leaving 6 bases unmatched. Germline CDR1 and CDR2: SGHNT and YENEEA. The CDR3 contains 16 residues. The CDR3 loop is CASSFTGGGGTGELFF. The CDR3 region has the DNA TGTGCCAGCAGCTTCACAGGGGGCGGCGGCACCGGGGAGCTGTTTTTT.

DNA for the CDR3: TGTGCCAGCAGCCTCTCTAGCGGGAGTGGTGGAGATACGCAGTATTTT. It specifies CASSLSSGSGGDTQYF. V gene TRBV12-3 or TRBV12-4 combines with J gene TRBJ2-3; 10 bases fit TRBD2. Trimming cost V 6 bases and J 5 bases; bases outside gene matches: 11. The CDR3 contains 16 residues.

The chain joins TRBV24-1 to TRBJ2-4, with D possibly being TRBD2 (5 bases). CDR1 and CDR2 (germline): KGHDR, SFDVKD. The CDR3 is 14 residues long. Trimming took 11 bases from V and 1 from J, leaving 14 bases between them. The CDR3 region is CAKAERRAKNIQYF. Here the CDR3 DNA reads TGTGCCAAAGCAGAGAGGAGGGCCAAAAACATTCAGTACTTC.

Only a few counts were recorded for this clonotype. DNA of the CDR3: TGTGCCAGCAGCCCTTTCAGGGGGCGCAGGAGGCCCGCTGAAGCTTTCTTT. It encodes CASSPFRGRRRPAEAFF. The chain has TRBV9 and TRBJ1-1; 8 bases fit TRBD1. V gave up 4 bases and J gave up 6 bases; unmatched junction bases: 17. Germline CDR1 is SGDLS and CDR2 is YYNGEE. This CDR3 spans 17 amino acids. The full variable domain, in which reference TRBV9 and TRBJ1-1 provide the parts outside the CDR3, is DSGVTQTPKHLITATGQRVTLRCSPRSGDLSVYWYQQSLDQGLQFLIQYYNGEERAKGNILERFSAQQFPDLHSELNLSSLELGDSALYFCASSPFRGRRRPAEAFFGQGTRLTVV.

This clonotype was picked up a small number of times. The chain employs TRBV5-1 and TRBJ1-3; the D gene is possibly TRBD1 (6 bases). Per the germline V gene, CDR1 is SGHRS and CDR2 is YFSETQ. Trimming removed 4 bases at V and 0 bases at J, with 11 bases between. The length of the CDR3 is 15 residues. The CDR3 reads CASSVRGNSGNTIYF. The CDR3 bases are TGCGCCAGCAGCGTCAGGGGAAACTCTGGAAACACCATATATTTT.

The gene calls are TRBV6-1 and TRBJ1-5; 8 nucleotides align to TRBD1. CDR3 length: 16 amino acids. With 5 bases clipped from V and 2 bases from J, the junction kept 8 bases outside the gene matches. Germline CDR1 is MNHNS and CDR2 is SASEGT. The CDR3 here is CASSPPDRAGNQPQHF. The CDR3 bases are TGTGCCAGCAGTCCCCCGGACAGGGCGGGCAATCAGCCCCAGCATTTT.

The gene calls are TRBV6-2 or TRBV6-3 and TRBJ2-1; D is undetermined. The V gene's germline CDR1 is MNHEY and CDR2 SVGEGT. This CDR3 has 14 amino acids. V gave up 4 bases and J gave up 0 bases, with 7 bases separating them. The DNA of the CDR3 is TGTGCCAGCAGTTTCAGAAGCTCCTACAATGAGCAGTTCTTC. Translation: CASSFRSSYNEQFF.

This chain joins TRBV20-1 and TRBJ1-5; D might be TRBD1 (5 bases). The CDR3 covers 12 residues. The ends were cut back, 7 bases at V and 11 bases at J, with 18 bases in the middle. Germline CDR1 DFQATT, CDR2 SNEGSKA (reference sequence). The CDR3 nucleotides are TGCAGTGGGTGGGACGCCGATCGGGCCCAGCATTTT. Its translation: CSGWDADRAQHF.

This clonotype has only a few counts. In DNA form, the CDR3 reads TGCAGTGCTAGAGGGACAGGGCCTGCGGGAGAAAAACTGTTTTTT. It encodes CSARGTGPAGEKLFF. The rearrangement joins TRBV20-1 to TRBJ1-4; 8 bases are shared with TRBD1. V was clipped by 1 base and J by 8 bases; unmatched bases: 9. Germline V gene data show CDR1 as DFQATT and CDR2 as SNEGSKA (reference sequence). The CDR3 has 15 amino acids.

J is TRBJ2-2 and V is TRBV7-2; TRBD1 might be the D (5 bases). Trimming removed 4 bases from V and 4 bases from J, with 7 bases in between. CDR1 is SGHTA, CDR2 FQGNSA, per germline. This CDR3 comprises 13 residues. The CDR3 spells CASSWTFTGELFF. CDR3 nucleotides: TGTGCCAGCAGCTGGACATTCACCGGGGAGCTGTTTTTT.

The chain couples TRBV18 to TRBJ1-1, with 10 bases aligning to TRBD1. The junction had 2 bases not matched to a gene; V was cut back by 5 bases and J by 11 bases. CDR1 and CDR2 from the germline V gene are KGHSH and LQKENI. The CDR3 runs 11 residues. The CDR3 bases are TGTGCCAGCTCAATGGGACAGGGGGCTTTCTTT. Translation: CASSMGQGAFF.

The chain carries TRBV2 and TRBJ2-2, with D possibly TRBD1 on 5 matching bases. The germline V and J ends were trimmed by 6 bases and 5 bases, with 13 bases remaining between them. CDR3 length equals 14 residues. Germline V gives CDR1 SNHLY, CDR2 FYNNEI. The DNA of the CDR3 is TGTGCCAGCAGGGGGTCAGGGCTAACCGGGGAGCTGTTTTTT. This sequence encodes CASRGSGLTGELFF.

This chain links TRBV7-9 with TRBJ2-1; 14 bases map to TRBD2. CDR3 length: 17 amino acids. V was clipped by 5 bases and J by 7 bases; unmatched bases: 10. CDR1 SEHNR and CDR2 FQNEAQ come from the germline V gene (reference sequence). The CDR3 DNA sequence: TGTGCCAGCAGCCCTAAACCGACTAGCGGGAGGGGTAATGAGCAGTTCTTC. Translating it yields CASSPKPTSGRGNEQFF.

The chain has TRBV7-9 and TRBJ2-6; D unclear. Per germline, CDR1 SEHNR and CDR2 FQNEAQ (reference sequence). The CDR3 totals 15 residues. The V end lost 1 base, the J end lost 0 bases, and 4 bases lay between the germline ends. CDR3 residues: CASSLDSSGANVLTF. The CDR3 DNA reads TGTGCCAGCAGCTTAGACAGCTCTGGGGCCAACGTCCTGACTTTC.

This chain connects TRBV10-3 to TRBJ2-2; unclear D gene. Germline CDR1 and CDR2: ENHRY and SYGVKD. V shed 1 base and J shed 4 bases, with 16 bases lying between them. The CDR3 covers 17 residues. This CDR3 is CAISELAHTSSTGELFF. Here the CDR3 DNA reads TGTGCCATCAGTGAGTTGGCACACACGTCGAGCACCGGGGAGCTGTTTTTT.

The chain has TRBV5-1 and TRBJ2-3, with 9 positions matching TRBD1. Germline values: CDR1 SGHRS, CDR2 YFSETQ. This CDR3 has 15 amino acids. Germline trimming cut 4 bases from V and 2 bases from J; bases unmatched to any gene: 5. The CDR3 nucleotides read TGCGCCAGCAGCGGGGGACAGGGATACACAGATACGCAGTATTTT. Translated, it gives CASSGGQGYTDTQYF. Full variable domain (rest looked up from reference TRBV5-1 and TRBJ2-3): KAGVTQTPRYLIKTRGQQVTLSCSPISGHRSVSWYQQTPGQGLQFLFEYFSETQRNKGNFPGRFSGRQFSNSRSEMNVSTLELGDSALYLCASSGGQGYTDTQYFGPGTRLTVL.

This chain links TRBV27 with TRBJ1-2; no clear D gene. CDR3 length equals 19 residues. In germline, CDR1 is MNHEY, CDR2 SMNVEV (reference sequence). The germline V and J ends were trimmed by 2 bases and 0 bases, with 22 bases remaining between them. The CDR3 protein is CASSLRAGPTIFANYGYTF. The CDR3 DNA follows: TGTGCCAGCAGTTTAAGGGCGGGTCCAACCATCTTCGCTAACTATGGCTACACCTTC.